Following are 20 T cell receptor beta chains from one sample sequenced in a study of cytomegalovirus exposure and HLA in healthy donors. PCR employed 60 Vbeta and 13 Jbeta primers. Assay: immunoSEQ multiplex PCR; the TCRdb copy retains only in-frame clones and omits some. The repertoire holds 160,000 or so clones, with around four fifths as singletons. Sequencing used PBMCs. These receptors were taken from a woman between 50 and 59 years old in good health and CMV-seronegative.

This chain links TRBV9 with TRBJ1-2; TRBD1 might be the D (6 bases). Germline CDR1 is SGDLS and CDR2 is YYNGEE. Trimming took off 2 bases at V and 7 bases at J, with 18 bases between the two ends. CDR3 length equals 15 residues. CDR3 bases: TGTGCCAGCAGCGTCGATATGAACAGGGTTTCTGGCTACACCTTC. Its protein is CASSVDMNRVSGYTF.

This chain connects TRBV27 to TRBJ2-1; 7 bases align to TRBD2. Germline CDR1 MNHEY, CDR2 SMNVEV (reference sequence). J lost 2 bases, V lost 2 bases, and 0 bases had no gene match. The CDR3 is 14 residues long. CDR3 residues: CASSLGLAYNEQFF. CDR3 DNA: TGTGCCAGCAGTTTAGGACTAGCCTACAATGAGCAGTTCTTC.

V gene TRBV7-9 combines with J gene TRBJ1-6; 8 nucleotides align to TRBD1. The CDR3 consists of 15 residues. The junction had 7 bases not matched to a gene; V was cut back by 4 bases and J by 8 bases. Germline V gene sequence: CDR1 SEHNR, CDR2 FQNEAQ (reference sequence). The chain's CDR3 is CASSSTGAGDSPLHF. In nucleotides, the CDR3 is TGTGCCAGCAGCTCGACAGGGGCAGGAGATTCACCCCTCCACTTT.

The rearrangement links TRBV4-1 to TRBJ2-5; 8 bases agree with TRBD1. The J call may be faulty, since TRBJ2-7 better matches the DNA end. The length of the CDR3 is 15 residues. Germline V gives CDR1 MGHRA, CDR2 YSYEKL. As DNA, the CDR3 is TGCGCCAGCAGCCCTATTGGACAGGGAATCTACGAGCAGTACTTC. This encodes CASSPIGQGIYEQYF.

This clone was detected a few times. The chain carries TRBV9 and TRBJ1-4; 7 bases agree with TRBD1. Germline CDR1 is SGDLS and CDR2 is YYNGEE. The CDR3 extends over 16 amino acids. V gave up 4 bases and J gave up 5 bases; unmatched junction bases: 11. The CDR3, as DNA: TGTGCCAGCAGCCCCTTAACAGGGGAACTCAATGAAAAACTGTTTTTT. This sequence encodes CASSPLTGELNEKLFF.

In this sample, this clone turned up a few times. The CDR3 reads CASSLILSQAYEQYF. The CDR3 bases are TGTGCCAGCAGTTTAATTCTGTCACAGGCTTACGAGCAGTACTTC. The rearrangement uses TRBV27 and TRBJ2-7; D may be TRBD1 (5 bases). V was trimmed by 2 bases and J by 4 bases, leaving 15 bases between them. There are 15 residues in the CDR3. The germline CDR1 and CDR2 sequences are MNHEY and SMNVEV (reference sequence).

This clone occurred a few times. This chain uses TRBV27 with TRBJ2-1; D is unresolved. Germline V gives CDR1 MNHEY, CDR2 SMNVEV (reference sequence). The CDR3 totals 13 residues. Trimming removed 5 bases from V and 4 bases from J, with 9 bases in between. Here the CDR3 reads CASSPQWYNEQFF. CDR3 bases: TGTGCCAGCAGTCCACAGTGGTACAATGAGCAGTTCTTC.

The chain is built from TRBV6-1 and TRBJ2-1; no definite D call. Germline V gene sequence: CDR1 MNHNS, CDR2 SASEGT. With 2 bases removed from V and 6 bases from J, the gap between germline ends came to 11 bases. CDR3 length: 14 residues. Here the CDR3 reads CASSEYQDPNEQFF. Written as DNA, the CDR3 is TGTGCCAGCAGTGAATATCAGGATCCCAATGAGCAGTTCTTC.

This clone was counted between two and nine times. The chain employs TRBV4-3 and TRBJ2-1; TRBD1 matches at 8 bases. With V trimmed by 0 bases and J by 12 bases, 16 bases remained unmatched. CDR3 length equals 17 residues. Germline values: CDR1 LGHNA, CDR2 YSLEER. CDR3 sequence reads: CASSQDLGGTGRDAQFF. CDR3 sequence (DNA): TGCGCCAGCAGCCAAGATTTAGGAGGGACAGGAAGGGACGCGCAGTTCTTC.

This clone has just a few counts. The V gene is TRBV19, the J gene TRBJ2-3, with unresolved D. Trimming pared 7 bases from V and 3 bases from J, leaving 8 bases between. The germline V gene encodes CDR1 LNHDA and CDR2 SQIVND (reference sequence). The CDR3 is made up of 12 amino acids. The CDR3 sequence: CASNDWTDTQYF. In nucleotides, the CDR3 is TGTGCCAGTAACGACTGGACAGATACGCAGTATTTT. The whole variable domain, remainder taken from reference TRBV19 and TRBJ2-3, is DGGITQSPKYLFRKEGQNVTLSCEQNLNHDAMYWYRQDPGQGLRLIYYSQIVNDFQKGDIAEGYSVSREKKESFPLTVTSAQKNPTAFYLCASNDWTDTQYFGPGTRLTVL.

Concerning this clone: A junction boundary mismatches the germline segment, possibly from a read error. CDR3 bases: TGTGCCAGCAGTTTATACCCCTCCGAGCGGTACTTC. As protein: CASSLYPSERYF. J is TRBJ2-7 and V is TRBV27, with D unclear. Germline V CDR1 and CDR2: MNHEY, SMNVEV (reference sequence). The CDR3 contains 12 residues.

The chain combines TRBV6-5 with TRBJ2-7; TRBD1 matches 11 bases. J was trimmed by 5 bases and V by 6 bases; bases with no gene match: 9. Germline assignment: CDR1 MNHEY and CDR2 SVGAGI. The CDR3 length is 15 residues. DNA of the CDR3: TGTGCCAGCAGACTTGGACAGGGGGCGAGGGACGAGCAGTACTTC. It translates to CASRLGQGARDEQYF.

The chain combines TRBV7-2 with TRBJ2-1; 8 bases are shared with TRBD2. V gave up 0 bases and J gave up 1 base; unmatched junction bases: 2. Per the germline V gene, CDR1 is SGHTA and CDR2 is FQGNSA. This CDR3 spans 16 amino acids. The CDR3 DNA is TGTGCCAGCAGCTTAGCGCGCGGGAGGTCCTACAATGAGCAGTTCTTC. It codes for CASSLARGRSYNEQFF.

V usage is TRBV15 and J usage is TRBJ2-1, with 9 nucleotides matching TRBD2. Germline V lookup: CDR1 LNHNV, CDR2 YYDKDF (reference sequence). The V and J ends lost 6 bases and 4 bases, in that order; junction bases with no gene match: 1. CDR3 length equals 13 residues. The CDR3: CATRLAGYNEQFF. DNA for the CDR3: TGTGCCACCAGGCTAGCGGGATACAATGAGCAGTTCTTC.

This clone was counted a single time. Mismatch with germline at one junction end may stem from a read error. The V gene is TRBV19, the J gene TRBJ1-2, with TRBD1 as a possible D gene (6 bases). Germline V gives CDR1 LNHDA, CDR2 SQIVND (reference sequence). The CDR3 is 17 amino acids. The CDR3 DNA follows: TGTGCCAGTAGTATAGACCAAGGGACATGGACGTCCGGGACCCTTTTCTTC. Its translation: CASSIDQGTWTSGTLFF.

The chain uses TRBV7-9 and TRBJ2-1; 14 bases are shared with TRBD2. With V trimmed by 3 bases and J by 5 bases, 3 bases remained unmatched. The CDR3 has 16 residues. Germline loops: CDR1 SEHNR, CDR2 FQNEAQ (reference sequence). The CDR3 nucleotides read TGTGCCAGCAGCTTTCGACTAGCGGGAGGGGACAATGAGCAGTTCTTC. Its protein is CASSFRLAGGDNEQFF.

This clone was seen only once. The genes are TRBV7-9 and TRBJ2-7; 7 bases align to TRBD1. This CDR3 has 14 residues. Germline CDR1 reads SEHNR; CDR2 reads FQNEAQ (reference sequence). The junction had 2 bases not matched to a gene; V was cut back by 0 bases and J by 3 bases. This CDR3 is CASSLAGQIYEQYF. CDR3 sequence (DNA): TGTGCCAGCAGCTTAGCGGGACAGATCTACGAGCAGTACTTC.

The J gene is TRBJ1-2, the V gene TRBV7-3; D is uncertain. In germline, CDR1 is SGHTA, CDR2 FQGTGA. This CDR3 region has 13 residues. V was cut by 2 bases and J by 8 bases, with 12 bases left in between. CDR3 region: CASSLQRTGGYTF. For the CDR3, the DNA is TGTGCCAGCAGCTTACAGCGGACCGGAGGCTACACCTTC.

The chain carries TRBV19 and TRBJ2-2, with 9 nucleotides matching TRBD1. CDR1 and CDR2 from the germline V gene are LNHDA and SQIVND (reference sequence). V was clipped by 1 base and J by 4 bases; unmatched bases: 1. The CDR3 consists of 15 residues. The CDR3 region has the DNA TGTGCCAGTAGTATAGCGGACAGGGGCACCGGGGAGCTGTTTTTT. It encodes CASSIADRGTGELFF.

This sequence joins TRBV28 and TRBJ2-7, with 10 bases lining up with TRBD2. V shed 5 bases and J 2 bases; nucleotides not matched to a gene: 6. CDR3 length: 15 residues. Per the germline V gene, CDR1 is MDHEN and CDR2 is SYDVKM. The CDR3 here is CASSLGLAAAYEQYF. The CDR3, as DNA: TGTGCCAGCAGTCTCGGACTAGCGGCCGCCTACGAGCAGTACTTC.